Listed below are T cell receptor beta chains from one sample, sequenced in a study of T-cell memory formation after mild COVID-19. TCRdb analysed the 5' RACE reads with MiXCR anew, one entry per CDR3 protein. The table lists roughly 450,000 distinct CDR3 sequences, roughly 18% of them singletons. The material sequenced was PBMCs or a T cell subset sorted from them (not recorded which). The receptors were gathered from a young man who had mild COVID-19 (a few samples of this study predate the infection). Cell type and time point are not known. CDR3s include the opening cysteine and the closing phenylalanine or tryptophan. The D gene is left open where the match is weak. Where a row states a size, it is once, few, many or the class of an expanded clone; other rows omit it.

few	TRBJ1-5	TRBD1	TRBV12-3/TRBV12-4	TGTGCCAGCAGTTTAGTGGGGACAGTTTATAGCAATCAGCCCCAGCATTTT	CASSLVGTVYSNQPQHF
few	TRBJ2-7	NA	TRBV6-2/TRBV6-3	TGTGCCAGCAGTTACTTCCAGGGGGGAGCCTACGAGCAGTACTTC	CASSYFQGGAYEQYF
NA	TRBJ1-5	TRBD1	TRBV6-6	TGTGCCAGCAGCCCTGGACAGGGGGCTACCAATCAGCCCCAGCATTTT	CASSPGQGATNQPQHF
NA	TRBJ2-2	NA	TRBV11-2	TGTGCCAGCAGCTTAGTACATTCGAACACCGGGGAGCTGTTTTTT	CASSLVHSNTGELFF
NA	TRBJ2-2	NA	TRBV2	TGTGCCAGCAGTTTCCTCAGGGGAGCGGGGGAGCTGTTTTTT	CASSFLRGAGELFF
few	TRBJ2-1	NA	TRBV14	TGTGCCAGCAGCCAAGTCCGGGGTCCCCACAATGAGCAGTTCTTC	CASSQVRGPHNEQFF
NA	TRBJ1-3	NA	TRBV19	TGTGCCAGTATTGGGTGGTCTGGAAACACCATATATTTT	CASIGWSGNTIYF
NA	TRBJ2-1	NA	TRBV4-3	TGCGCCAGCAGCCAAGCGACCCTTCCCGGGGTGAGGGCCTACAATGAGCAGTTCTTC	CASSQATLPGVRAYNEQFF
many	TRBJ1-1	NA	TRBV12-3/TRBV12-4	TGTGCCAGCAGTCGACAGACAGTGAACACTGAAGCTTTCTTT	CASSRQTVNTEAFF
NA	TRBJ1-2	NA	TRBV7-6	TGTGCCAGCAGCCCGAGAGAGACAGGATTAAATGGCTACACCTTC	CASSPRETGLNGYTF